The 29 T cell receptor beta chains reported below all come from one sample, sequenced in a study of T-cell reconstitution after alpha-beta-depleted transplantation in children. Unique molecular identifiers were used to barcode this TCRbeta library. Each CDR3 protein gets one entry after TCRdb re-called the PCR reads with MiXCR. The sample shows 200,000 to 250,000 distinct CDR3 sequences, under 9.5% of them seen only once. The specimen comprised PBMCs from the stem cell graft donor, sampled from the stem cell graft. These receptors all come from a human donor who donated a stem cell graft to a child with acute lymphoblastic leukemia.

This clonotype was counted a few times. The gene calls are TRBV29-1 and TRBJ1-1; tentatively, D is TRBD1 (5 bases). The V gene's germline CDR1 is SQVTM and CDR2 ANQGSEA. V was shortened by 5 bases and J by 5 bases, with 9 bases between the two germline ends. The CDR3 runs to 11 residues. CDR3 loop: CSVPGGTEAFF. The CDR3, as DNA: TGCAGCGTTCCGGGGGGGACTGAAGCTTTCTTT.

This clonotype was recorded at least ten times. The chain is built from TRBV10-3 and TRBJ2-1; D perhaps matches TRBD2 (7 bases). Deletions cut 4 bases from V and 5 bases from J, with 18 bases between. Germline lookup yields CDR1 ENHRY and CDR2 SYGVKD. This CDR3 is 16 amino acids long. The CDR3 DNA follows: TGTGCCATCAGTGGGGGGGGCAGGCCAAGGGACAATGAGCAGTTCTTC. Its protein product is CAISGGGRPRDNEQFF.

The chain links TRBV10-3 to TRBJ2-7, with D uncertain. This CDR3 spans 15 amino acids. Deletions cut 4 bases from V and 6 bases from J, with 19 bases between. In germline, CDR1 is ENHRY, CDR2 SYGVKD. In nucleotides, the CDR3 is TGTGCCATCAGTGGTGTTCCCGACTCCTCGACCGAGCAGTACTTC. It codes for CAISGVPDSSTEQYF.

This clonotype was recorded many times. The V and J genes are TRBV5-1 and TRBJ1-1; 7 bases line up with TRBD1. CDR1 SGHRS and CDR2 YFSETQ come from the germline V gene. The CDR3 length is 14 residues. The trim removed 4 bases at V and 3 bases at J, leaving 6 bases unmatched. The CDR3 is CASSLRGVDTEAFF. CDR3 coding DNA: TGCGCCAGCAGCCTCAGGGGGGTGGACACTGAAGCTTTCTTT.

In this sample, this clonotype turned up a few times. The chain employs TRBV7-2 and TRBJ2-3, with D possibly matching TRBD2 (5 bases). With 5 bases removed from V and 6 bases from J, the gap between germline ends came to 9 bases. Per germline, CDR1 SGHTA and CDR2 FQGNSA. This CDR3 spans 12 amino acids. The CDR3 nucleotides read TGTGCCAGCAGCCAGAGGGTTGATACGCAGTATTTT. It encodes CASSQRVDTQYF.

This clonotype was counted between two and nine times. The chain couples TRBV6-5 to TRBJ2-1; D is unresolved. Trimming stripped 0 bases from V and 9 bases from J, with 9 bases between. CDR3 length: 13 amino acids. From germline, CDR1 is MNHEY and CDR2 SVGAGI. CDR3: CASSYSRLVEQFF. The CDR3 nucleotides read TGTGCCAGCAGTTACTCGAGACTGGTTGAGCAGTTCTTC.

The rearrangement links TRBV5-5 to TRBJ1-6; D may be TRBD1 (6 bases). The V end lost 6 bases, the J end lost 8 bases, and 15 bases lay between the germline ends. The CDR3 length is 14 residues. Per the germline V gene, CDR1 is SGHKS and CDR2 is YYEKEE (reference sequence). The CDR3 region has the DNA TGTGCCAGCAATCCCAAGGGGGTGGATTCACCCCTCCACTTT. Its translation: CASNPKGVDSPLHF.

V is TRBV29-1 and J is TRBJ1-2, with a tentative D call TRBD1 (6 bases). The CDR3 length is 12 residues. Trimming took 2 bases from V and 7 from J, leaving 11 bases between them. Per germline, CDR1 SQVTM and CDR2 ANQGSEA. The CDR3 loop is CSVEWGALGYTF. Here the CDR3 DNA reads TGCAGCGTTGAATGGGGGGCTCTTGGCTACACCTTC.

Only a few counts were recorded for this clonotype. The chain couples TRBV5-1 to TRBJ1-2, with TRBD1 matching 10 bases. Germline V gene lookup returns CDR1 SGHRS and CDR2 YFSETQ. V was pared by 5 bases and J by 4 bases, with 5 bases of the junction left unmatched. The CDR3 has 14 residues. This CDR3 reads CASSGDRGSYGYTF. DNA of the CDR3: TGCGCCAGCAGTGGGGACAGGGGAAGCTATGGCTACACCTTC.

This chain's CDR3 is CASSKTGQQETQYF. CDR3 bases: TGTGCCAGCAGCAAGACAGGGCAGCAAGAGACCCAGTACTTC. The genes are TRBV12-3 or TRBV12-4 and TRBJ2-5; 7 bases are shared with TRBD1. The CDR3 length is 14 residues. V lost 6 bases, J lost 2 bases, and 6 bases stayed unmatched.

This clonotype was found many times. The genes are TRBV27 and TRBJ2-7, with D perhaps TRBD1 or TRBD2 (6 bases each). Germline loops: CDR1 MNHEY, CDR2 SMNVEV (reference sequence). The CDR3 is 13 residues long. The V and J ends lost 3 bases and 5 bases respectively, with 11 bases between them. This chain's CDR3 is CASSFFGGNEQYF. The CDR3 DNA sequence: TGTGCCAGCAGTTTCTTCGGGGGCAACGAGCAGTACTTC.

This clonotype was counted at least ten times. This chain uses TRBV6-2 or TRBV6-3 with TRBJ1-4, with 7 nucleotides matching TRBD1. Looked up from germline, CDR1 is MNHEY and CDR2 is SVGEGT. V dropped 5 bases and J dropped 4; count of bases not matched to a gene: 7. CDR3 size: 15 residues. CDR3 residues: CASSRVDRVNEKLFF. Written as DNA, the CDR3 is TGTGCCAGCAGTCGGGTCGACAGGGTTAATGAAAAACTGTTTTTT.

This clonotype was picked up many times. J is TRBJ1-1 and V is TRBV4-1, with D unresolved. Trimming removed 1 base from V and 3 bases from J, with 6 bases in between. The CDR3 extends over 13 amino acids. Germline V gene sequence: CDR1 MGHRA, CDR2 YSYEKL. The CDR3 DNA follows: TGCGCCAGCAGCCAAGTTCGGGACACTGAAGCTTTCTTT. Its translation is CASSQVRDTEAFF.

This clonotype was counted only a few times. The chain employs TRBV6-2 or TRBV6-3 and TRBJ2-7; D remains ambiguous. V gave up 6 bases and J gave up 3 bases, with 15 bases separating them. CDR3 length: 14 amino acids. Per the germline V gene, CDR1 is MNHEY and CDR2 is SVGEGT. DNA of the CDR3: TGTGCCAGCAGCCCCCGGCGATTCGTCTACGAGCAGTACTTC. Protein product: CASSPRRFVYEQYF.

The rearrangement uses TRBV12-3 or TRBV12-4 and TRBJ2-3; 9 positions agree with TRBD2. Trimming removed 4 bases from V and 2 bases from J; junction bases left unmatched: 7. This CDR3 region has 16 residues. CDR3 nucleotide sequence: TGTGCCAGCAGTTCGGCTAGCGGGGCAGACACAGATACGCAGTATTTT. Translation: CASSSASGADTDTQYF.

This clonotype was seen ten or more times. The chain combines TRBV9 with TRBJ2-2; 7 bases agree with TRBD2. V lost 0 bases and J lost 4; bases outside the gene matches: 6. The CDR3 has 16 amino acids. Germline CDR1 reads SGDLS; CDR2 reads YYNGEE. CDR3 bases: TGTGCCAGCAGCGTAGGTCCAGCGGGGCTCACCGGGGAGCTGTTTTTT. Its protein is CASSVGPAGLTGELFF.

The rearrangement uses TRBV9 and TRBJ2-1; 9 bases map to TRBD2. Losses at the gene ends were 3 bases for V and 2 bases for J; bases not matched to a gene: 3. Germline V lookup: CDR1 SGDLS, CDR2 YYNGEE. This CDR3 region has 15 residues. The DNA of the CDR3 is TGTGCCAGCAGCGCCCAGCGGGGGGCCTACAATGAGCAGTTCTTC. This sequence encodes CASSAQRGAYNEQFF.

This clonotype occurred a few times. This chain uses TRBV5-6 with TRBJ2-5; 9 bases map to TRBD2. This CDR3 spans 15 amino acids. The trim removed 4 bases at V and 2 bases at J, leaving 6 bases unmatched. Per the germline V gene, CDR1 is SGHDT and CDR2 is YYEEEE. The CDR3 loop reads CASSALAGPQETQYF. CDR3 nucleotides: TGTGCCAGCAGCGCCCTAGCGGGGCCGCAAGAGACCCAGTACTTC.

J is TRBJ1-3 and V is TRBV5-1; D not certain. Germline CDR1 SGHRS, CDR2 YFSETQ. V shed 0 bases and J shed 0 bases, with 7 bases lying between them. The CDR3 loop spans 15 amino acids. The CDR3: CASSLGDFSGNTIYF. The DNA of the CDR3 is TGCGCCAGCAGCTTGGGAGATTTCTCTGGAAACACCATATATTTT.

This clonotype was detected many times. The CDR3 region is CATSDLQAGENEQYF. CDR3 nucleotide sequence: TGTGCCACCAGTGATTTGCAGGCAGGGGAGAACGAGCAGTACTTC. This rearrangement joins TRBV24-1 to TRBJ2-7, with TRBD1 as a possible D gene (6 bases). Germline-derived CDR1 and CDR2 are KGHDR and SFDVKD. V lost 0 bases, J lost 5 bases, and 13 bases lay in between. This CDR3 comprises 15 residues.

This clonotype was observed many times. The genes are TRBV11-2 and TRBJ2-2; the D is unclear. Germline loops: CDR1 SGHAT, CDR2 FQNNGV. This CDR3 comprises 13 residues. Trimming stripped 5 bases from V and 6 bases from J, with 10 bases between. In DNA, the CDR3 is TGTGCCAGCAGCCCTCCGGCGGCCGGGGAGCTGTTTTTT. It codes for CASSPPAAGELFF.

This rearrangement joins TRBV29-1 to TRBJ1-2; 9 nucleotides line up with TRBD1. CDR1 and CDR2 from the germline V gene are SQVTM and ANQGSEA. Trimming removed 6 bases from V and 4 bases from J; junction bases left unmatched: 9. The CDR3 has 14 amino acids. The DNA for the CDR3 is TGCAGCGTGGAACAGGGGGCCCGAAGCTATGGCTACACCTTC. Protein product: CSVEQGARSYGYTF.

A note on this clonotype: Just one base apart from a much larger clone, this may be a read error. Since no conserved phenylalanine or tryptophan closes the CDR3, a read error is the likely cause. This chain joins TRBV29-1 and TRBJ1-1, with D tentatively TRBD1 (6 bases). Germline CDR1 SQVTM, CDR2 ANQGSEA. The V and J ends lost 7 bases and 6 bases respectively, with 15 bases between them. CDR3 length: 12 residues. CDR3 sequence: CSGQGRVPEAFC. In DNA, the CDR3 is TGCAGCGGGCAGGGGAGGGTTCCTGAAGCTTTCTGT.

The sample holds a few counts of this clonotype. The chain carries TRBV20-1 and TRBJ2-3; 8 positions match TRBD2. The V and J ends lost 6 bases and 4 bases, in that order; junction bases with no gene match: 6. Per germline, CDR1 DFQATT and CDR2 SNEGSKA (reference sequence). The CDR3 covers 13 residues. The chain's CDR3 is CSAKVGGADTQYF. In DNA form, the CDR3 reads TGCAGTGCCAAAGTCGGGGGGGCAGATACGCAGTATTTT.

This clonotype was picked up a small number of times. This rearrangement joins TRBV24-1 to TRBJ1-1; 9 bases fit TRBD1. Unmatched junction bases numbered 5, after V lost 3 bases and J lost 4 bases. Germline V gene lookup returns CDR1 KGHDR and CDR2 SFDVKD. The CDR3 extends over 15 amino acids. CDR3 nucleotide sequence: TGTGCCACCAGTGATCCCTCGACAGGGGGCACTGAAGCTTTCTTT. Translation: CATSDPSTGGTEAFF.

This clonotype has ten or more counts. The genes are TRBV4-1 and TRBJ2-1; D gene uncertain. The CDR3 extends over 15 amino acids. V lost 2 bases and J 0 bases, leaving 8 bases between the germline ends. CDR1 and CDR2 from the germline V gene are MGHRA and YSYEKL. The CDR3 loop is CASSQREYSYNEQFF. CDR3 sequence (DNA): TGCGCCAGCAGCCAAAGGGAATACTCCTACAATGAGCAGTTCTTC.

This chain connects TRBV10-3 to TRBJ2-3, with D hard to call. Trimming took off 0 bases at V and 5 bases at J, with 6 bases between the two ends. CDR1 is ENHRY and CDR2 is SYGVKD in the germline V gene. CDR3 length equals 13 residues. The CDR3 sequence: CAISESTEDTQYF. DNA of the CDR3: TGTGCCATCAGTGAGTCGACGGAAGATACGCAGTATTTT.

This rearrangement joins TRBV20-1 to TRBJ1-1; 9 bases agree with TRBD1. The germline gives CDR1 DFQATT, CDR2 SNEGSKA (reference sequence). The CDR3 contains 17 residues. V was pared by 6 bases and J by 3 bases, with 17 bases of the junction left unmatched. CDR3 in DNA: TGCAGTGCGTCCCCTCCGGGACAGGGTTTTAGGGACACTGAAGCTTTCTTT. It specifies CSASPPGQGFRDTEAFF.

This clonotype was recorded at least ten times. The gene calls are TRBV3-1 and TRBJ2-3; tentatively, D is TRBD1 (5 bases). Trimming removed 4 bases at V and 0 bases at J, with 11 bases between. The length of the CDR3 is 15 residues. In germline, CDR1 is LGHDT, CDR2 YNNKEL (reference sequence). CDR3 region: CASSPTGTSTDTQYF. The CDR3 region has the DNA TGTGCCAGCAGCCCCACAGGTACTAGCACAGATACGCAGTATTTT.